Listed here is a single T cell receptor (beta chain). With random hexamers, about 0.45 to 1 ug RNA was reverse transcribed. Amplification of TCR beta CDR3 by immunoSEQ multiplex PCR spanned 54 Vbeta and 13 Jbeta. In TCRdb, the immunoSEQ multiplex PCR reads were re-called with MiXCR into one record per CDR3 protein. The sample holds tens of thousands of distinct CDR3 sequences, around 94% seen once. This entry is derived from a study of CD8 T cells in Susac syndrome. Trimming removed 8 bases at V and 2 bases at J, with 12 bases between. The CDR3 is 13 amino acids. Germline loops: CDR1 SEHNR, CDR2 FQNEAQ (reference sequence).

The chain has TRBV7-9 and TRBJ2-5; a weak D match, TRBD1 (6 bases). This clonotype originated in a human donor with Susac syndrome. Sequencing used CD4+ T cells from PBMCs. DNA for the CDR3: TGTGCCAGCTCGGACAGTCTACAAGAGACCCAGTACTTC. Translated, it gives CASSDSLQETQYF.